This TCR beta chain was retrieved from a study of blood T cell repertoires in COVID-19. Study details: COVID-19 samples collected from the United States, Italy and Spain covered acute and convalescent phases. T cells, B-cell-depleted T cells, or PBMCs supplied cDNA or gDNA.

Sequenced by immunoSEQ multiplex PCR; TCRdb stores in-frame clones only, minus some. The sample has 220,000 or so clones; around 87% are singletons. Germline CDR1 and CDR2: MNHEY and SVGAGI. Losses at the gene ends were 6 bases for V and 5 bases for J; bases not matched to a gene: 10. This CDR3 has 15 amino acids. In assigning cohorts, the study relied on participant-reported clinical history. Sequenced material: PBMCs or T cells enriched from blood (not recorded which). V and J are TRBV6-5 and TRBJ2-5; 9 bases are shared with TRBD2. The source of this sequence is a man aged 25-45 years who had been exposed to COVID-19. CDR3 sequence reads: CASRGVAGDRETQYF. The DNA for the CDR3 is TGTGCCAGCAGGGGAGTAGCGGGAGATCGGGAGACCCAGTACTTC.